Following are 12 T cell receptor beta chains from one sample sequenced in a study of T-cell reconstitution after alpha-beta-depleted transplantation in children. Unique molecular identifiers tagged the TCRbeta library. MiXCR was run by TCRdb on the PCR reads, yielding one entry per CDR3 protein. The sample consists of roughly 100,000 distinct CDR3 sequences, around 7% of them appearing once. Specimen: PBMCs, collected before TCRalphabeta/CD19-depleted stem cell transplant. The receptors were sampled from a boy younger than 10 with acute lymphoblastic leukemia, due to receive a stem cell transplant.

This clonotype was seen repeatedly, ten times or more. This rearrangement joins TRBV15 to TRBJ1-6; D ambiguous. Germline V gene data show CDR1 as LNHNV and CDR2 as YYDKDF (reference sequence). Between the trimmed V and J ends, which lost 4 bases and 0 bases, there was a span of 16 bases. The CDR3 extends over 18 amino acids. CDR3 nucleotides: TGTGCCACCAGCACAACTGGGCCCTTAAACTCCTATAATTCACCCCTCCACTTT. Protein sequence: CATSTTGPLNSYNSPLHF. The variable domain in full, completed from reference TRBV15 and TRBJ1-6, reads DAMVIQNPRYQVTQFGKPVTLSCSQTLNHNVMYWYQQKSSQAPKLLFHYYDKDFNNEADTPDNFQSRRPNTSFCFLDIRSPGLGDTAMYLCATSTTGPLNSYNSPLHFGNGTRLTVT.

This sequence joins TRBV28 and TRBJ2-5; D assignment may be TRBD1 or TRBD2 (5 bases each). This CDR3 has 16 residues. Trimming removed 6 bases from V and 0 bases from J, with 17 bases in between. Germline V gene sequence: CDR1 MDHEN, CDR2 SYDVKM. CDR3 region: CASSPRDPTYQETQYF. CDR3 DNA: TGTGCCAGCAGCCCTCGGGACCCAACGTACCAAGAGACCCAGTACTTC. Looking up the rest from reference TRBV28 and TRBJ2-5 gives the full variable domain: DVKVTQSSRYLVKRTGEKVFLECVQDMDHENMFWYRQDPGLGLRLIYFSYDVKMKEKGDIPEGYSVSREKKERFSLILESASTNQTSMYLCASSPRDPTYQETQYFGPGTRLLVL.

The chain carries TRBV6-2 or TRBV6-3 and TRBJ1-5; D is undetermined. Trimming took off 2 bases at V and 0 bases at J, with 11 bases between the two ends. The V gene's germline CDR1 is MNHEY and CDR2 SVGEGT. This CDR3 is 16 amino acids long. CDR3 nucleotide sequence: TGTGCCAGCAGTTACGGGCAGGCTTATAGCAATCAGCCCCAGCATTTT. The encoded protein is CASSYGQAYSNQPQHF.

This clonotype has at least ten counts. J is TRBJ2-1 and V is TRBV5-6, with 7 bases lining up with TRBD1. The V segment lost 3 bases and the J segment 8 bases; nucleotides outside the gene matches: 11. Looked up from germline, CDR1 is SGHDT and CDR2 is YYEEEE. The CDR3 covers 15 residues. CDR3 amino acids: CASSSYRGLGDEQFF. DNA of the CDR3: TGTGCCAGCAGCTCCTACAGGGGTCTTGGGGATGAGCAGTTCTTC.

This clonotype appeared many times. The chain employs TRBV12-3 or TRBV12-4 and TRBJ2-7; D unclear. This CDR3 contains 13 residues. Deletions cut 5 bases from V and 9 bases from J, with 17 bases between. For the CDR3, the DNA is TGTGCCAGCAGTCGGCAGCTACCTCCTGGGCAGTACTTC. Protein product: CASSRQLPPGQYF.

In DNA, the CDR3 is TGTGCCAGCAGCTCACAGGGGACCCTGTATGGCTACACCTTC. Protein sequence: CASSSQGTLYGYTF. The V and J genes are TRBV7-2 and TRBJ1-2, with 7 bases identical to TRBD1. The CDR3 runs 14 residues. CDR1 SGHTA and CDR2 FQGNSA come from the germline V gene. The ends lost 4 bases at V and 5 bases at J; junction bases unmatched: 7.

This clonotype was counted at least ten times. This chain connects TRBV5-1 to TRBJ2-3; no clear D gene. Germline CDR1 and CDR2: SGHRS and YFSETQ. The CDR3 runs 13 residues. Trimming pared 6 bases from V and 1 base from J, leaving 9 bases between. The CDR3 DNA reads TGCGCCAGCATGTTCCCTGGCACAGATACGCAGTATTTT. Amino acid sequence: CASMFPGTDTQYF.

This clonotype was detected a few times. V usage is TRBV7-9 and J usage is TRBJ2-7; the D gene is possibly TRBD1 (8 bases). Germline values: CDR1 SEHNR, CDR2 FQNEAQ (reference sequence). This CDR3 region has 15 residues. With 4 bases removed from V and 3 bases from J, the gap between germline ends came to 16 bases. DNA for the CDR3: TGTGCCAGCAGCTCCGGACAGGGAGGGAGCTACGAGCAGTACTTC. It translates to CASSSGQGGSYEQYF.

This clonotype has a count of ten or more. V gene TRBV12-3 or TRBV12-4 combines with J gene TRBJ2-2; D gene unclear. The CDR3 consists of 13 residues. V lost 4 bases and J lost 2, with 5 bases in between. The CDR3: CASSSHNTGELFF. The DNA for the CDR3 is TGTGCCAGCAGTTCTCACAACACCGGGGAGCTGTTTTTT.

This clonotype has a handful of counts. A junction boundary mismatches the germline segment, possibly from a read error. The V call is TRBV7-2, the J call TRBJ2-1; D ambiguous. The CDR3 loop spans 15 amino acids. Germline V gives CDR1 SGHTA, CDR2 FQGNSA. CDR3 DNA sequence: TGTGCCAGCAGCTTTTCCCGAACACCGGCGGCGAACGGGCTCTTC. This translates into CASSFSRTPAANGLF.

This clonotype has just a few counts. This sequence joins TRBV7-9 and TRBJ1-1, with 10 positions matching TRBD1. The trim removed 3 bases at V and 7 bases at J, leaving 8 bases unmatched. In germline, CDR1 is SEHNR, CDR2 FQNEAQ (reference sequence). This CDR3 spans 15 amino acids. As DNA, the CDR3 is TGTGCCAGCAGCTTTCGGACAGGGGGATTTGGTGAAGCTTTCTTT. Amino acid sequence: CASSFRTGGFGEAFF.

This clonotype appeared many times. V usage is TRBV28 and J usage is TRBJ2-7; TRBD2 is a possible D gene (6 bases). The germline CDR1 and CDR2 sequences are MDHEN and SYDVKM. The CDR3 spans 14 residues. Trimming stripped 4 bases from V and 1 base from J, with 11 bases between. The CDR3 spells CASSSLSGSYEQYF. The DNA of the CDR3 is TGTGCCAGCAGTTCCCTTAGCGGTTCCTACGAGCAGTACTTC. Supplemented by reference TRBV28 and TRBJ2-7, the full variable domain reads DVKVTQSSRYLVKRTGEKVFLECVQDMDHENMFWYRQDPGLGLRLIYFSYDVKMKEKGDIPEGYSVSREKKERFSLILESASTNQTSMYLCASSSLSGSYEQYFGPGTRLTVT.